This TCR beta chain was retrieved from a study of shared clonotypes between healthy human individuals. Points from the study as a whole: Rarefaction curves obtained for sorted subsets showed sequencing incomplete despite large depth.

This CDR3 region has 11 residues. Germline CDR1 MNHEY, CDR2 SVGAGI. The V end lost 5 bases, the J end lost 7 bases, and 8 bases lay between the germline ends. Healthy adults negative for HIV, lacking recent acute infections or vaccinations, served as donors. Assay used: immunoSEQ multiplex PCR; TCRdb lists only in-frame clones, some missing. Of 2,100,000 or so clones in the sample, 95% were seen once. Details on this clone: Its target is not known. The sample holds other DNA sequences that translate to the same CDR3.

Sequenced sample: naive CD4+ T cells sorted from blood. Sample subset: CD45RA+ positively selected. J is TRBJ1-2 and V is TRBV6-5, with a tentative D call TRBD1 (6 bases). This TCR was recovered from a man between 18 and 35 years old in good health. For the CDR3, the DNA is TGTGCCAGCAGTCAGGGGTCTGGCTACACCTTC. Protein product: CASSQGSGYTF.